This entry lists 18 T cell receptor beta chains sequenced from one sample in a study of shared clonotypes between healthy human individuals. Data came from immunoSEQ multiplex PCR; TCRdb stores just in-frame clones and leaves some out. The table shows under 1,900,000 clones, with roughly 98.5% occurring only once. Sequencing was performed on naive CD4+ T cells sorted from blood. Subset of the sample: CD45RA+ positively selected. These receptors originate from a man aged 25-45 years in good health.

As to this clone: In the same sample, other DNA sequences code for this CDR3. This chain links TRBV7-2 with TRBJ1-5; D not resolved. Germline V gene lookup returns CDR1 SGHTA and CDR2 FQGNSA. This CDR3 has 14 residues. Trimming removed 1 base from V and 0 bases from J, with 4 bases in between. The chain's CDR3 is CASSLDTSNQPQHF. The CDR3 DNA reads TGTGCCAGCAGCTTAGACACTAGCAATCAGCCCCAGCATTTT.

The chain links TRBV5-1 to TRBJ2-7, with D possibly TRBD1 on 6 matching bases. Germline V gene data show CDR1 as SGHRS and CDR2 as YFSETQ. This CDR3 has 14 amino acids. Trimming removed 4 bases at V and 7 bases at J, with 18 bases between. CDR3: CASSTGHTRGEQYF. CDR3 nucleotides: TGCGCCAGCAGCACGGGACATACCCGCGGGGAGCAGTACTTC.

This clone is a singleton in its sample. V gene TRBV7-9 combines with J gene TRBJ2-7; 8 bases fit TRBD2. The CDR3 extends over 13 amino acids. Unmatched junction bases numbered 2, after V lost 1 base and J lost 6 bases. Per germline, CDR1 SEHNR and CDR2 FQNEAQ (reference sequence). CDR3 in amino acids: CASSLEAGGEQYF. The CDR3 DNA reads as TGTGCCAGCAGCTTAGAGGCGGGAGGCGAGCAGTACTTC.

The J gene is TRBJ2-7, the V gene TRBV28; no clear D. Germline V gene sequence: CDR1 MDHEN, CDR2 SYDVKM. Deletions cut 5 bases from V and 3 bases from J, with 8 bases between. This CDR3 contains 12 residues. The chain's CDR3 is CASSATNYEQYF. The CDR3 DNA reads as TGTGCCAGCAGTGCTACGAACTACGAGCAGTACTTC.

The V call is TRBV29-1, the J call TRBJ2-1, with a tentative D call TRBD2 (6 bases). The V gene lost 6 bases and the J gene lost 0 bases, with 12 bases spanning the gap. Germline-derived CDR1 and CDR2 are SQVTM and ANQGSEA. CDR3 size: 14 residues. This chain's CDR3 is CSVSGTASYNEQFF. DNA for the CDR3: TGCAGCGTATCCGGGACTGCCTCCTACAATGAGCAGTTCTTC.

This clone was detected only once. The V and J genes are TRBV7-9 and TRBJ2-7; D is unresolved. Germline-derived CDR1 and CDR2 are SEHNR and FQNEAQ (reference sequence). The CDR3 has 13 residues. V lost 1 base and J 3 bases, leaving 7 bases between the germline ends. The CDR3 loop reads CASSLGRLYEQYF. The CDR3, as DNA: TGTGCCAGCAGCTTAGGGCGTCTCTACGAGCAGTACTTC.

CDR3 sequence reads: CATLRDSYTEAFF. The CDR3 DNA is TGTGCCACGCTCCGGGACAGTTACACTGAAGCTTTCTTT. The V and J genes are TRBV15 and TRBJ1-1, with 7 bases fitting TRBD1. Per the germline V gene, CDR1 is LNHNV and CDR2 is YYDKDF (reference sequence). Trimming took 9 bases from V and 3 from J; bases not matched to a gene: 7. The CDR3 sequence is 13 residues long.

This rearrangement joins TRBV29-1 to TRBJ2-7, with D hard to call. The CDR3 contains 13 residues. Trimming left V 5 bases short and J 0 bases short, with 11 bases between. CDR1 and CDR2 (germline): SQVTM, ANQGSEA. The DNA for the CDR3 is TGCAGCGTTAACCCGGGCCCCTCCTACGAGCAGTACTTC. Protein: CSVNPGPSYEQYF.

V is TRBV11-1 and J is TRBJ1-1; no clear D. Germline CDR1 reads SGHAT; CDR2 reads FQDESV (reference sequence). This CDR3 is built from 13 residues. Trimming took off 0 bases at V and 1 base at J, with 3 bases between the two ends. The CDR3 coding sequence is TGTGCCAGCAGCTTAGCCGGGAACACTGAAGCTTTCTTT. Its protein is CASSLAGNTEAFF. Combining the CDR3 with reference TRBV11-1 and TRBJ1-1 gives the whole variable domain EAEVAQSPRYKITEKSQAVAFWCDPISGHATLYWYRQILGQGPELLVQFQDESVVDDSQLPKDRFSAERLKGVDSTLKIQPAELGDSAMYLCASSLAGNTEAFFGQGTRLTVV.

The chain links TRBV7-3 to TRBJ2-2, with 7 nucleotides matching TRBD2. CDR1 SGHTA and CDR2 FQGTGA come from the germline V gene. Unmatched junction bases numbered 4, after V lost 0 bases and J lost 3 bases. This CDR3 comprises 16 residues. CDR3 sequence reads: CASSLTGGTHTGELFF. The CDR3 bases are TGTGCCAGCAGCTTAACCGGGGGGACTCACACCGGGGAGCTGTTTTTT.

The chain links TRBV27 to TRBJ2-5, with D unclear. From germline, CDR1 is MNHEY and CDR2 SMNVEV (reference sequence). The V end was cut by 6 bases, the J end by 2 bases, with 13 bases between. The CDR3 runs 14 residues. CDR3 protein: CASSARATQETQYF. DNA of the CDR3: TGTGCCAGCAGCGCCCGGGCCACGCAAGAGACCCAGTACTTC.

This chain uses TRBV9 with TRBJ2-3, with 9 bases fitting TRBD2. V gave up 0 bases and J gave up 4 bases; unmatched junction bases: 6. The CDR3 consists of 16 residues. The germline V gene encodes CDR1 SGDLS and CDR2 YYNGEE. CDR3 coding DNA: TGTGCCAGCAGCGTAGCTACTGCGGGGGGGGCAGATACGCAGTATTTT. Amino acids: CASSVATAGGADTQYF.

The V and J genes are TRBV9 and TRBJ2-6, with D hard to call. Trimming took off 3 bases at V and 0 bases at J, with 7 bases between the two ends. Looked up from germline, CDR1 is SGDLS and CDR2 is YYNGEE. CDR3 size: 15 residues. CDR3 DNA: TGTGCCAGCAGCGAAATGATCTCTGGGGCCAACGTCCTGACTTTC. Protein product: CASSEMISGANVLTF.

The chain carries TRBV27 and TRBJ2-7; D may be TRBD1 (5 bases). V was clipped by 11 bases and J by 1 base, with 18 bases between them. Germline CDR1 is MNHEY and CDR2 is SMNVEV (reference sequence). CDR3 length: 14 amino acids. The CDR3 spells CAVKGLPISYEQYF. The CDR3 DNA reads as TGTGCCGTAAAGGGGTTGCCCATTTCCTACGAGCAGTACTTC.

The chain links TRBV19 to TRBJ2-3; 7 nucleotides line up with TRBD1. CDR1 LNHDA and CDR2 SQIVND come from the germline V gene (reference sequence). CDR3 length: 15 residues. Trimming at V came to 4 bases and at J to 3 bases, leaving 7 bases not matched to a gene. CDR3 coding DNA: TGTGCCAGTAGTAGGGGACAGACAAGGACAGATACGCAGTATTTT. It translates to CASSRGQTRTDTQYF.

Worth noting for this clone: Other DNA sequences of this sample code for an identical CDR3. The J gene is TRBJ2-5, the V gene TRBV9; D unresolved. Germline assignment: CDR1 SGDLS and CDR2 YYNGEE. With 0 bases removed from V and 5 bases from J, the gap between germline ends came to 8 bases. This CDR3 is built from 13 residues. DNA of the CDR3: TGTGCCAGCAGCGTAGGCCTGGTGGAGACCCAGTACTTC. Protein: CASSVGLVETQYF.

The V call is TRBV14, the J call TRBJ2-1; D possibly matches TRBD1 or TRBD2 (5 bases each). Trimming removed 7 bases at V and 0 bases at J, with 10 bases between. The CDR3 contains 14 residues. Germline CDR1 is SGHDN and CDR2 is FVKESK. In nucleotides, the CDR3 is TGTGCCAGCAAGCGGACAAGCTCCTACAATGAGCAGTTCTTC. It yields the protein CASKRTSSYNEQFF.

The gene calls are TRBV4-1 and TRBJ1-1; D is unresolved. Germline V CDR1 and CDR2: MGHRA, YSYEKL. The CDR3 runs to 15 residues. V was shortened by 1 base and J by 3 bases, with 12 bases between the two germline ends. The CDR3 sequence: CASSQVGRRYTEAFF. Written as DNA, the CDR3 is TGCGCCAGCAGCCAAGTCGGCCGGCGGTACACTGAAGCTTTCTTT.